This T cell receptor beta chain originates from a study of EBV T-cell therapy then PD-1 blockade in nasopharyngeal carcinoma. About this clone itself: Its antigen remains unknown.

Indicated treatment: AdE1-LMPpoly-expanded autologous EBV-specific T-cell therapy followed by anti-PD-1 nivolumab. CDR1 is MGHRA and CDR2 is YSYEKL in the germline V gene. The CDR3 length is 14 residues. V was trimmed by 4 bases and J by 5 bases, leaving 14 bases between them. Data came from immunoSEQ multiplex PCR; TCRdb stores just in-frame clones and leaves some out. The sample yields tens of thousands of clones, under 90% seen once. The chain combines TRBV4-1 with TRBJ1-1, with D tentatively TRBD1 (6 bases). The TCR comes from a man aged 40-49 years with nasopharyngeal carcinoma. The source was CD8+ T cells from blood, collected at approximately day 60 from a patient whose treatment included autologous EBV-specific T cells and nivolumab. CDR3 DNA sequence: TGCGCCAGCAGCCCCCGGAGGGGGGAAACTGAAGCTTTCTTT. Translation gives CASSPRRGETEAFF.